This passage covers 19 T cell receptor beta chains from one sample sequenced in a study of T cell changes during pregnancy in multiple sclerosis. Assay: immunoSEQ multiplex PCR; the TCRdb copy retains only in-frame clones and omits some. The sample includes approximately 47,000 clones, approximately 93% seen only once; the top ten take around 0.47%. Source: CD4+ T cells from peripheral blood mononuclear cells, taken in the first trimester of pregnancy. The receptor set was obtained from a female donor with multiple sclerosis, enrolled in a pregnancy study.

The chain couples TRBV9 to TRBJ2-1, with TRBD2 as a possible D gene (6 bases). The CDR3 length is 13 residues. Between the trimmed V and J ends, which lost 3 bases and 14 bases, there was a span of 18 bases. The V gene's germline CDR1 is SGDLS and CDR2 YYNGEE. CDR3 sequence reads: CASSERGLDEEFF. CDR3 sequence (DNA): TGTGCCAGCAGCGAGAGGGGACTGGACGAGGAGTTCTTC.

V gene TRBV28 combines with J gene TRBJ1-2; D gene uncertain. This CDR3 is built from 11 residues. V lost 4 bases and J lost 6, with 6 bases in between. Germline values: CDR1 MDHEN, CDR2 SYDVKM. The chain's CDR3 is CASSWQDGYTF. The CDR3 bases are TGTGCCAGCAGTTGGCAGGATGGCTACACCTTC.

The chain is built from TRBV19 and TRBJ1-2; D perhaps matches TRBD1 (5 bases). CDR3 length: 10 amino acids. In germline, CDR1 is LNHDA, CDR2 SQIVND (reference sequence). V shed 10 bases and J shed 6 bases, with 9 bases lying between them. CDR3 coding DNA: TGTGCCACCTCAGGGCATGGCTACACCTTC. It translates to CATSGHGYTF.

This clone appeared once. The chain links TRBV6-5 to TRBJ2-1; 9 nucleotides agree with TRBD2. CDR1 and CDR2 from the germline V gene are MNHEY and SVGAGI. Germline trimming cut 2 bases from V and 7 bases from J; bases unmatched to any gene: 6. This CDR3 spans 15 amino acids. In DNA, the CDR3 is TGTGCCAGCAGTTACGCGGGGGGGCCTAGGAATGAGCAGTTCTTC. This translates into CASSYAGGPRNEQFF.

The chain uses TRBV11-2 and TRBJ1-1; the D is unclear. V was clipped by 5 bases and J by 4 bases, with 14 bases between them. The germline V gene has CDR1 SGHAT and CDR2 FQNNGV. This CDR3 is 14 amino acids long. CDR3 DNA sequence: TGTGCCAGCAGCGGAGGTGCGTGGGTCACTGAAGCTTTCTTT. It specifies CASSGGAWVTEAFF. Drawing the rest from reference TRBV11-2 and TRBJ1-1, the complete variable domain is EAGVAQSPRYKIIEKRQSVAFWCNPISGHATLYWYQQILGQGPKLLIQFQNNGVVDDSQLPKDRFSAERLKGVDSTLKIQPAKLEDSAVYLCASSGGAWVTEAFFGQGTRLTVV.

The rearrangement links TRBV14 to TRBJ1-6; TRBD1 matches at 8 bases. V gave up 4 bases and J gave up 6 bases; unmatched junction bases: 11. CDR1 is SGHDN and CDR2 is FVKESK in the germline V gene. The CDR3 is 17 residues long. CDR3: CASSLWTGLVSNSPLHF. The CDR3 DNA follows: TGTGCCAGCAGCCTATGGACAGGGCTGGTGTCTAATTCACCCCTCCACTTT.

This clone was observed a handful of times. The chain links TRBV6-1 to TRBJ2-2; D unresolved. Trimming took 3 bases from V and 0 from J, leaving 8 bases between them. The CDR3 is made up of 15 amino acids. Looked up from germline, CDR1 is MNHNS and CDR2 is SASEGT. In DNA, the CDR3 is TGTGCCAGCAGTGACGGGTTCGCGAACACCGGGGAGCTGTTTTTT. As protein: CASSDGFANTGELFF.

CDR3 loop: CASSLNRGLGGANVLTF. The CDR3, as DNA: TGCGCCAGCAGCTTGAACAGGGGGCTTGGAGGGGCCAACGTCCTGACTTTC. V is TRBV5-1 and J is TRBJ2-6; 9 positions match TRBD1. Germline V gene lookup returns CDR1 SGHRS and CDR2 YFSETQ. The CDR3 length is 17 residues. The V gene end was trimmed by 1 base and the J gene end by 4 bases; junction bases not matched to a gene: 6.

The chain has TRBV7-9 and TRBJ1-1; D remains unclear. Trimming pared 7 bases from V and 0 bases from J, leaving 18 bases between. Germline V lookup: CDR1 SEHNR, CDR2 FQNEAQ (reference sequence). The CDR3 extends over 16 amino acids. CDR3 sequence (DNA): TGTGCCAGCACCTCCCTGGGAGGGAGTGTGAACACTGAAGCTTTCTTT. This encodes CASTSLGGSVNTEAFF. Variable domain in full (rest from reference TRBV7-9 and TRBJ1-1): DTGVSQNPRHKITKRGQNVTFRCDPISEHNRLYWYRQTLGQGPEFLTYFQNEAQLEKSRLLSDRFSAERPKGSFSTLEIQRTEQGDSAMYLCASTSLGGSVNTEAFFGQGTRLTVV.

The chain uses TRBV10-2 and TRBJ1-1; D is perhaps TRBD1 (6 bases). Trimming took off 2 bases at V and 4 bases at J, with 17 bases between the two ends. Germline CDR1 is WSHSY and CDR2 is SAAADI. The CDR3 runs 16 residues. The CDR3 nucleotides read TGCGCCAGCAGTGAGGAGAGGGGGGGTAGGGTCACTGAAGCTTTCTTT. It is translated as CASSEERGGRVTEAFF.

This clone was seen only a few times. This sequence joins TRBV27 and TRBJ2-2, with D perhaps matching TRBD1 (6 bases). Trimming shortened V by 7 bases and J by 4 bases, and 16 bases separated the two germline ends. Germline V gives CDR1 MNHEY, CDR2 SMNVEV (reference sequence). The CDR3 is made up of 15 amino acids. The chain's CDR3 is CASTFRDTRTGELFF. Here the CDR3 DNA reads TGTGCCAGCACCTTCCGGGACACCCGCACCGGGGAGCTGTTTTTT.

The V gene is TRBV15, the J gene TRBJ2-6, with D tentatively TRBD1 (5 bases). This CDR3 region has 17 residues. Trimming stripped 7 bases from V and 0 bases from J, with 16 bases between. Germline CDR1 reads LNHNV; CDR2 reads YYDKDF (reference sequence). The CDR3 protein is CATNAVDSISGANVLTF. CDR3 bases: TGTGCCACCAACGCCGTAGACAGCATCTCTGGGGCCAACGTCCTGACTTTC.

A single count supports this clone. The V gene is TRBV19, the J gene TRBJ2-7, with a possible D match to TRBD2 (6 bases). The CDR3 is made up of 14 amino acids. Trimming shortened V by 5 bases and J by 0 bases, and 11 bases separated the two germline ends. In germline, CDR1 is LNHDA, CDR2 SQIVND (reference sequence). The CDR3 DNA reads TGTGCCAGTAGTGTTGGCGGGGCCTCCTACGAGCAGTACTTC. This encodes CASSVGGASYEQYF.

V and J are TRBV5-1 and TRBJ2-5; tentative D call: TRBD2 (5 bases). Germline CDR1 is SGHRS and CDR2 is YFSETQ. This CDR3 is built from 15 residues. Deletions cut 0 bases from V and 2 bases from J, with 11 bases between. DNA of the CDR3: TGCGCCAGCAGCTTGGGCTCCGGACTGCAAGAGACCCAGTACTTC. This encodes CASSLGSGLQETQYF.

The genes are TRBV7-8 and TRBJ1-2; possible D gene TRBD1, 6 bases. Per germline, CDR1 SGHVS and CDR2 FQNEAQ. This CDR3 comprises 14 residues. V was trimmed by 0 bases and J by 5 bases, leaving 10 bases between them. The CDR3, as DNA: TGTGCCAGCAGCTTAGCGGAACAGGGTTATGGCTACACCTTC. It codes for CASSLAEQGYGYTF.

This clone was observed a single time. The genes are TRBV6-5 and TRBJ2-7; 9 bases are shared with TRBD1. The CDR3 has 14 amino acids. V lost 6 bases, J lost 3 bases, and 6 bases stayed unmatched. The V gene's germline CDR1 is MNHEY and CDR2 SVGAGI. The CDR3 spells CASSQGQGSYEQYF. DNA for the CDR3: TGTGCCAGCAGCCAGGGACAGGGAAGCTACGAGCAGTACTTC.

The chain joins TRBV6-5 to TRBJ1-1; 8 positions agree with TRBD1. V lost 8 bases to trimming and J lost 8 bases; unmatched junction nucleotides: 4. The CDR3 loop spans 11 amino acids. The germline gives CDR1 MNHEY, CDR2 SVGAGI. This chain's CDR3 is CASDDRGEAFF. Here the CDR3 DNA reads TGTGCCAGCGATGACAGGGGAGAAGCTTTCTTT.

This clone has a single count. A single base separates this from a much larger clone, so it may be a read error. The chain joins TRBV5-1 to TRBJ1-1; the D is unclear. The CDR3 spans 15 residues. Germline V gives CDR1 SGHRS, CDR2 YFSETQ. CDR3 amino acids: CVSSPRGRTNTEAFF. CDR3 in DNA: TGCGTCAGCAGCCCCCGTGGGAGGACGAACACTGAAGCTTTCTTT.

V gene TRBV6-1 combines with J gene TRBJ2-5; 8 nucleotides line up with TRBD1. Germline values: CDR1 MNHNS, CDR2 SASEGT. The V gene end was trimmed by 4 bases and the J gene end by 4 bases; junction bases not matched to a gene: 8. This CDR3 is built from 15 residues. CDR3 sequence (DNA): TGTGCCAGCAGTGTTGGACAGGGTTTGTTAGAGACCCAGTACTTC. This gives the protein CASSVGQGLLETQYF.